This is a list of T cell receptor beta chains from one sample in a study of neurological immune-mediated disorders. TCRdb re-analysed the 5' RACE reads in MiXCR, keeping a single row per CDR3 protein. Of about 21,000 distinct CDR3 sequences listed, 15% are singletons. Source material: PBMCs. The receptors originated from a female donor with HTLV-1-associated myelopathy (HAM/TSP). Both conserved end residues are part of each CDR3. D genes are given only for firm matches. Some rows have no size entry. The others give once, few or many, or a class for an expanded clone.

TRBJ1-2,many,TRBV7-2,NA,CASSLVVGGSYGYTF,TGTGCCAGCAGCTTAGTGGTCGGTGGGTCCTATGGCTACACCTTC
TRBJ2-6,many,TRBV6-1,TRBD2,CASSERASGTGANVLTF,TGTGCCAGCAGTGAACGGGCTAGCGGGACTGGGGCCAACGTCCTGACTTTC
TRBJ1-2,NA,TRBV7-2,NA,CASSLAMDDYYGYTF,TGTGCCAGCAGCTTAGCCATGGATGACTACTATGGCTACACCTTC
TRBJ1-1,many,TRBV20-1,TRBD1,CSAGTGTNTEAFF,TGCAGTGCCGGGACAGGAACGAACACTGAAGCTTTCTTT
TRBJ2-5,many,TRBV5-1,NA,CASSFWETQYF,TGCGCCAGCAGCTTTTGGGAGACCCAGTACTTC
TRBJ2-1,many,TRBV7-6,TRBD2,CASSPPGGEQFF,TGTGCCAGCAGCCCCCCGGGGGGTGAGCAGTTCTTC
TRBJ2-1,many,TRBV7-2,NA,CASSLFGWDEQFF,TGTGCCAGCAGCTTGTTTGGATGGGATGAGCAGTTCTTC
TRBJ2-5,many,TRBV29-1,TRBD1,CSVPQGRPETQYF,TGCAGCGTACCACAGGGGCGCCCAGAGACCCAGTACTTC
TRBJ2-7,many,TRBV20-1,NA,CSARGRGAELYEQYF,TGCAGTGCTAGAGGGCGTGGGGCCGAACTTTACGAGCAGTACTTC
TRBJ2-7,medium-sized,TRBV7-2,NA,CASSLATYSYEQYF,TGTGCCAGCAGCTTAGCCACATACTCCTACGAGCAGTACTTC
TRBJ2-1,NA,TRBV7-9,NA,CASSLAGAGNSYNEQFF,TGTGCCAGCAGCTTAGCGGGGGCGGGGAACTCCTACAATGAGCAGTTCTTC
TRBJ1-5,NA,TRBV20-1,TRBD1,CSVKVRGKQPHF,TGCAGTGTTAAGGTCAGGGGGAAGCAGCCCCATTTT
TRBJ1-2,many,TRBV5-5,NA,CASITPTSGVVYGYTF,TGTGCCAGCATCACACCGACCTCAGGGGTCGTCTATGGCTACACCTTC
TRBJ2-1,many,TRBV5-1,TRBD2,CASSPSGSSYNEQFF,TGCGCCAGCAGCCCAAGCGGGAGCTCGTACAATGAGCAGTTCTTC
TRBJ2-7,many,TRBV28,TRBD2,CASSLMTSGGYEQYF,TGTGCCAGCAGTTTAATGACTAGCGGGGGCTACGAGCAGTACTTC
TRBJ2-7,many,TRBV27,NA,CASSSTRYEQYF,TGTGCCAGCAGTTCCACTCGGTACGAGCAGTACTTC
TRBJ2-3,many,TRBV20-1,TRBD2,CSARLAGGPDTDTQYF,TGCAGTGCTAGACTAGCGGGGGGCCCTGACACAGATACGCAGTATTTT
TRBJ2-5,medium-sized,TRBV20-1,NA,CSAAPGLIQETQYF,TGCAGTGCTGCTCCGGGACTTATACAAGAGACCCAGTACTTC
TRBJ2-3,few,TRBV7-9,TRBD2,CASSEGTSGSTDTQYF,TGTGCCAGCAGCGAAGGGACTAGCGGGAGCACAGATACGCAGTATTTT
TRBJ2-5,medium-sized,TRBV20-1,NA,CSAKWSGKETQYF,TGCAGTGCTAAGTGGAGCGGTAAAGAGACCCAGTACTTC
TRBJ1-6,many,TRBV5-1,TRBD1,CASSLWGQGPNSPLHF,TGCGCCAGCAGCTTGTGGGGACAGGGACCCAATTCACCCCTCCACTTT
TRBJ2-1,many,TRBV20-1,TRBD2,CSASRTSGSSYNEQFF,TGCAGTGCTAGTAGGACTAGCGGGAGCTCCTACAATGAGCAGTTCTTC
TRBJ2-3,many,TRBV20-1,TRBD1,CSARRGDRDTQYF,TGCAGTGCTCGACGAGGGGACAGAGATACGCAGTATTTT
TRBJ2-5,many,TRBV6-6,NA,CASSYSGGRGETQYF,TGTGCCAGCAGTTACTCGGGCGGCAGGGGCGAGACCCAGTACTTC
TRBJ2-1,many,TRBV18,NA,CASSPQGHRSRGRNEQFF,TGTGCCAGCTCACCACAGGGGCATCGGAGCAGGGGGAGGAATGAGCAGTTCTTC
TRBJ1-5,many,TRBV20-1,NA,CSARSGSSSNQPQHF,TGCAGTGCTAGATCCGGGAGTAGTAGCAATCAGCCCCAGCATTTT
TRBJ2-7,NA,TRBV20-1,TRBD2,CSASTSGRKFYEQYF,TGCAGTGCTTCCACTAGCGGGAGGAAATTCTACGAGCAGTACTTC
TRBJ2-3,many,TRBV4-1,NA,CASSQVRGLWADTQYF,TGCGCCAGCAGCCAAGTGCGGGGCCTCTGGGCAGATACGCAGTATTTT
TRBJ2-7,many,TRBV6-1,TRBD2,CAGLAGPPFYEQYF,TGTGCCGGACTAGCGGGGCCCCCCTTCTACGAGCAGTACTTC
TRBJ2-7,many,TRBV12-3/TRBV12-4,NA,CASSFRHGVHEQYF,TGTGCCAGCAGTTTTCGGCACGGGGTACACGAGCAGTACTTC
TRBJ2-1,NA,TRBV11-2,NA,CASSLGLGGGAYNEQFF,TGTGCCAGCAGCTTAGGTCTGGGAGGGGGCGCTTACAATGAGCAGTTCTTC
TRBJ2-1,NA,TRBV20-1,TRBD2,CSAIFPSGGLQFF,TGCAGTGCCATTTTCCCTAGCGGGGGGCTGCAGTTCTTC
TRBJ1-1,NA,TRBV20-1,NA,CSAEARGSTEAFF,TGCAGTGCCGAAGCGCGGGGCAGCACTGAAGCTTTCTTT
TRBJ2-4,many,TRBV5-1,TRBD2,CASSGRSSGVGNIQYF,TGCGCCAGCAGCGGTCGGTCTAGCGGGGTTGGAAACATTCAGTACTTC
TRBJ1-6,many,TRBV20-1,NA,CSATRQTYNSPLHF,TGCAGTGCTACTAGACAGACCTATAATTCACCCCTCCACTTT
TRBJ2-7,many,TRBV21-1,NA,CASSKATLPRRGNEQYF,TGTGCCAGCAGCAAAGCGACTCTTCCCCGGCGAGGCAACGAGCAGTACTTC
TRBJ2-1,many,TRBV5-1,TRBD1,CASSHRGSTNEQFF,TGCGCCAGCAGCCACAGGGGCTCTACGAATGAGCAGTTCTTC
TRBJ1-6,many,TRBV7-9,NA,CASSRTVYNSPLHF,TGTGCCAGCAGTCGGACAGTCTATAATTCACCCCTCCACTTT
TRBJ2-5,medium-sized,TRBV5-6,NA,CASSPVGETQYF,TGTGCCAGCAGTCCAGTGGGAGAGACCCAGTACTTC
TRBJ1-6,medium-sized,TRBV20-1,TRBD1,CSARVLDRGDDSPLHF,TGCAGTGCTAGAGTTCTGGACAGGGGTGATGATTCACCCCTCCACTTT